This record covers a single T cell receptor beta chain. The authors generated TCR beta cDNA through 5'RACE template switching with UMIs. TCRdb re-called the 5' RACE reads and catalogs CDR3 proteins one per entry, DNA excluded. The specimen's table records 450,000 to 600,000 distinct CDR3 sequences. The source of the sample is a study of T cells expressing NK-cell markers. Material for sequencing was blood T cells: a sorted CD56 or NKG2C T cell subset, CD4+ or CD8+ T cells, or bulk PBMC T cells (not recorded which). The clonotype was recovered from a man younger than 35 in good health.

CDR3 region: CASSRLGNGLNTGELFF. The rearrangement joins TRBV27 to TRBJ2-2. CDR1 MNHEY and CDR2 SMNVEV come from the germline V gene (reference sequence). The CDR3 is made up of 17 amino acids.